The sequence of this TCR beta chain was determined in a study of OX40 agonist ivuxolimab in advanced cancers. Method: immunoSEQ multiplex PCR; TCRdb's copy keeps in-frame clones and lacks some. The repertoire holds roughly 57,000 clones, with 65% to 85% as singletons. The germline gives CDR1 MNHNY, CDR2 SVGAGI (reference sequence). Trimming shortened V by 7 bases and J by 4 bases, and 17 bases separated the two germline ends. This CDR3 comprises 15 residues. The V call is TRBV6-6, the J call TRBJ2-1, with D perhaps given as TRBD1 or TRBD2 (6 bases each). This specimen was CD4+ or CD8+ T cells sorted from blood, taken in a trial of the OX40 agonist ivuxolimab. The TCR sequence derives from an adult with an advanced solid tumor such as melanoma, head and neck, liver or kidney cancer. CDR3 nucleotide sequence: TGTGCCAGCACCATCCCCAGGGGAGGTTACAATGAGCAGTTCTTC. This codes for CASTIPRGGYNEQFF.